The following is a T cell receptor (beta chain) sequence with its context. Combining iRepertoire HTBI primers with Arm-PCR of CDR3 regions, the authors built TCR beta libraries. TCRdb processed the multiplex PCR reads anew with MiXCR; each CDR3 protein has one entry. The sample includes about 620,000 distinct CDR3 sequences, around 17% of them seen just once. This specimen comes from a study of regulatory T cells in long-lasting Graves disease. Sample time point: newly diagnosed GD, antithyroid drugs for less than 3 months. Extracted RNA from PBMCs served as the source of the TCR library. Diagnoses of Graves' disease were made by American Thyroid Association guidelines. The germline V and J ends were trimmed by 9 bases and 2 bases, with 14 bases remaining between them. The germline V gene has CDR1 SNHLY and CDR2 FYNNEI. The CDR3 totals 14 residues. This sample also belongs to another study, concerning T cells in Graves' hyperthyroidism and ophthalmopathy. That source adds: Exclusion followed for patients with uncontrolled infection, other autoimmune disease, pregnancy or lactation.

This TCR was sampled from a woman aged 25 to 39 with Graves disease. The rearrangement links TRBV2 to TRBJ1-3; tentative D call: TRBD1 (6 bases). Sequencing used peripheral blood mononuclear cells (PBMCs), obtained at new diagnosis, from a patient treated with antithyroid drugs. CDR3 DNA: TGTGCCAGTGGGGGGGCAGAGACTGGAAACACCATATATTTT. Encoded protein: CASGGAETGNTIYF.